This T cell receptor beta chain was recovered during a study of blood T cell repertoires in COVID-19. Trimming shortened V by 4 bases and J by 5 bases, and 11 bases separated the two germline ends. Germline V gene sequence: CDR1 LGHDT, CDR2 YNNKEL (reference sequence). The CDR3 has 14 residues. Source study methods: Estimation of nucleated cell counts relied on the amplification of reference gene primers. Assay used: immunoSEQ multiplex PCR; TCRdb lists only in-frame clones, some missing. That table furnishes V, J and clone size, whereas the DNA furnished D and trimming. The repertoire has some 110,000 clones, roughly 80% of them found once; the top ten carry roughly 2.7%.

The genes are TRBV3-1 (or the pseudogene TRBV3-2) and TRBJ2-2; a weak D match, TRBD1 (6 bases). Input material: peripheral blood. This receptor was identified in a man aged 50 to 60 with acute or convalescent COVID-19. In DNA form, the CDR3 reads TGTGCCAGCAGCCGGACAGCGGATACCGGGGAGCTGTTTTTT. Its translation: CASSRTADTGELFF.